Below are 3 T cell receptor beta chains sequenced from a single sample in a study of blood T cell repertoires in COVID-19. Method: immunoSEQ multiplex PCR; TCRdb's copy keeps in-frame clones and lacks some. The table records some 70,000 clones, 70% to 90% of them present only once. The sample consisted of peripheral blood. Receptor source: a man aged 65 to 85 with active or convalescent COVID-19.

This clone has more than one count but fewer than ten. The V call is TRBV6-2 or TRBV6-3, the J call TRBJ2-7; 16 bases are shared with TRBD2. Germline V gives CDR1 MNHEY, CDR2 SVGEGT. This CDR3 contains 14 residues. CDR3 amino acids: CASSSAGLAGGPVV. The CDR3 bases are TGTGCCAGCAGTTCGGCGGGACTAGCGGGGGGGCCGGTGGTC.

The V gene is TRBV19, the J gene TRBJ2-5; TRBD2 matches at 10 bases. J gave up 4 bases and V 4 bases, and 3 bases lay outside the gene matches. The CDR3 has 14 amino acids. Germline V gene data show CDR1 as LNHDA and CDR2 as SQIVND (reference sequence). DNA of the CDR3: TGTGCCAGTAGTAGAGCTAGCGGGGGAGAGACCCAGTACTTC. Translation: CASSRASGGETQYF. The variable domain in full, with the rest retrieved from reference TRBV19 and TRBJ2-5, is DGGITQSPKYLFRKEGQNVTLSCEQNLNHDAMYWYRQDPGQGLRLIYYSQIVNDFQKGDIAEGYSVSREKKESFPLTVTSAQKNPTAFYLCASSRASGGETQYFGPGTRLLVL.

The chain carries TRBV5-1 and TRBJ1-2; TRBD1 agrees at 11 bases. CDR1 SGHRS and CDR2 YFSETQ come from the germline V gene. The trim removed 7 bases at V and 5 bases at J, leaving 10 bases unmatched. The CDR3 is 15 amino acids. The CDR3, as DNA: TGCGCCAGCGGAACAGGACAGGGGGCGACGTATGGCTACACCTTC. Protein product: CASGTGQGATYGYTF.